This TCR beta chain was found in a study of T cell responses to AZD1222 COVID-19 vaccine. Study outcomes and limitations: Reportedly, nearly half of unique spike TCRs recognized epitopes outside B.1.351/B.1.1.7 mutations.

Details on this clone: Its antigen remains unidentified.

Sequencing used immunoSEQ multiplex PCR; TCRdb keeps in-frame clones, though not all of them. Counted here are about 140,000 clones, 85% to 95% occurring once; the ten biggest clones make up 3.6%. The CDR3 runs 17 residues. The germline CDR1 and CDR2 sequences are SGHVS and FQNEAQ. Trimming removed 3 bases from V and 0 bases from J; junction bases left unmatched: 11. This chain connects TRBV7-8 to TRBJ2-7; 7 positions match TRBD2. Here the sequenced sample was peripheral blood, taken 28 days after the second AZD1222 dose. This clonotype was obtained from an adult who received the AZD1222 COVID-19 vaccine. Here the CDR3 DNA reads TGTGCCAGCAGCTTCGGGGGGTGGCGGGAAGACTCCTACGAGCAGTACTTC. This gives the protein CASSFGGWREDSYEQYF.